Shown below are 24 T cell receptor beta chains from a single sample sequenced in a study of CD8 T cells in ankylosing spondylitis. General observations from the study: Ankylosing spondylitis blood appeared to carry a characteristic TCR beta motif of roughly eight highly homologous variants.

TCRdb used MiXCR to reprocess the 5' RACE reads, holding one entry per CDR3 protein. The sample lists fewer than 750,000 distinct CDR3 sequences, 15% to 20% occurring once. These receptors lack a known antigen. Sample: blood, either unsorted or a sorted T cell fraction (not recorded which). These receptors originate from a male donor with ankylosing spondylitis.

This clonotype was counted between two and nine times. This chain links TRBV20-1 with TRBJ1-5; 9 bases line up with TRBD1. The germline V gene encodes CDR1 DFQATT and CDR2 SNEGSKA (reference sequence). J was trimmed by 11 bases and V by 2 bases; bases with no gene match: 10. The CDR3 runs 14 residues. The CDR3 DNA sequence: TGCAGTGCTAGATTTCCGGGACAGGGATTAGCCCAGCATTTT. Residues: CSARFPGQGLAQHF.

In this sample, this clonotype turned up a few times. The rearrangement joins TRBV7-9 to TRBJ2-7; D remains unclear. CDR1 and CDR2 (germline): SEHNR, FQNEAQ (reference sequence). Trimming removed 5 bases at V and 5 bases at J, with 19 bases between. This CDR3 spans 15 amino acids. The CDR3 DNA reads TGTGCCAGCAGCCGCCCTGTTGGATTTGACAACGAGCAGTACTTC. Its translation is CASSRPVGFDNEQYF.

This chain links TRBV15 with TRBJ2-5, with D maybe TRBD1 (5 bases). Per germline, CDR1 LNHNV and CDR2 YYDKDF (reference sequence). The CDR3 is made up of 16 amino acids. V gave up 1 base and J gave up 5 bases, with 17 bases separating them. In DNA, the CDR3 is TGTGCCACCAGCAGAGCGGTGGCTATAAAGGGGGAGACCCAGTACTTC. It specifies CATSRAVAIKGETQYF.

This clonotype was detected a few times. The chain carries TRBV2 and TRBJ2-1; possible D gene TRBD2, 5 bases. V lost 0 bases to trimming and J lost 8 bases, with 17 bases between them. Germline assignment: CDR1 SNHLY and CDR2 FYNNEI. The CDR3 extends over 16 amino acids. The CDR3 protein is CASSEALDPPRDEQFF. The CDR3 DNA reads TGTGCCAGCAGTGAAGCGCTTGACCCGCCGAGGGATGAGCAGTTCTTC.

This clonotype was picked up a small number of times. The J gene is TRBJ2-3, the V gene TRBV12-3 or TRBV12-4, with 7 positions matching TRBD2. This CDR3 is 16 amino acids long. With 2 bases clipped from V and 3 bases from J, the junction kept 8 bases outside the gene matches. The CDR3: CASSLRRGGPTDTQYF. CDR3 DNA: TGTGCCAGCAGTTTAAGAAGGGGAGGGCCAACAGATACGCAGTATTTT.

The chain links TRBV30 to TRBJ2-2; D is perhaps TRBD1 or TRBD2 (5 bases each). The CDR3 runs to 15 residues. Trimming cost V 1 base and J 6 bases, with 15 bases left between them. CDR1 and CDR2 from the germline V gene are GTSNPN and SVGIG (reference sequence). The CDR3 reads CAWSGPGSGSGELFF. The CDR3 bases are TGTGCCTGGAGTGGGCCAGGGAGTGGGTCCGGGGAGCTGTTTTTT.

This clonotype was seen more than once but under ten times. The J gene is TRBJ2-3, the V gene TRBV20-1; tentatively, D is TRBD2 (5 bases). The germline V gene has CDR1 DFQATT and CDR2 SNEGSKA (reference sequence). The length of the CDR3 is 11 residues. Trimming took 5 bases from V and 6 from J, leaving 9 bases between them. The CDR3 here is CSAPTRDTQYF. The DNA for the CDR3 is TGCAGTGCTCCTACTAGGGATACGCAGTATTTT.

J is TRBJ2-4 and V is TRBV6-5; D may correspond to TRBD1 or TRBD2 (5 bases each). The CDR3 length is 15 residues. Germline values: CDR1 MNHEY, CDR2 SVGAGI. The V end lost 5 bases, the J end lost 8 bases, and 19 bases lay between the germline ends. The CDR3 here is CASSPSRGWVDIQYF. The CDR3 DNA sequence: TGTGCCAGCAGTCCCTCGAGGGGTTGGGTGGACATTCAGTACTTC.

This clonotype was detected ten times or more. V usage is TRBV20-1 and J usage is TRBJ2-6, with TRBD1 matching over 9 bases. This CDR3 spans 17 amino acids. Germline V CDR1 and CDR2: DFQATT, SNEGSKA (reference sequence). Losses at the gene ends were 5 bases for V and 0 bases for J; bases not matched to a gene: 8. This CDR3 is CSAPGQGYPSGANVLTF. CDR3 bases: TGCAGTGCTCCTGGACAGGGGTACCCCTCTGGGGCCAACGTCCTGACTTTC.

This clonotype was counted a few times. This chain connects TRBV12-3 or TRBV12-4 to TRBJ1-1; 8 bases are a match to TRBD1. The CDR3 has 15 amino acids. J was trimmed by 5 bases and V by 8 bases; bases with no gene match: 13. The CDR3 DNA reads TGTGCCAGCCGACCCTCCCAAGGACAGGGAACTGAAGCTTTCTTT. This sequence encodes CASRPSQGQGTEAFF.

This clonotype was found a few times. The rearrangement joins TRBV7-9 to TRBJ2-7; D not resolved. The CDR3 length is 14 residues. V lost 1 base, J lost 5 bases, and 12 bases lay in between. The germline CDR1 and CDR2 sequences are SEHNR and FQNEAQ (reference sequence). CDR3 sequence (DNA): TGTGCCAGCAGCTTAGGCTCGGGTTTCGACGAGCAGTACTTC. Amino acid sequence: CASSLGSGFDEQYF.

The genes are TRBV5-1 and TRBJ2-7; 12 nucleotides agree with TRBD2. Losses at the gene ends were 3 bases for V and 6 bases for J; bases not matched to a gene: 4. CDR3 length: 14 amino acids. From germline, CDR1 is SGHRS and CDR2 YFSETQ. The CDR3 DNA sequence: TGCGCCAGCAGCTCGACTAGCGGGGGACGCGAGCAGTACTTC. Its protein product is CASSSTSGGREQYF.

The rearrangement links TRBV30 to TRBJ2-3; D is possibly TRBD2 (5 bases). With 0 bases removed from V and 6 bases from J, the gap between germline ends came to 7 bases. CDR3 length: 12 amino acids. Germline values: CDR1 GTSNPN, CDR2 SVGIG (reference sequence). CDR3 sequence reads: CAWSVRGDTQYF. For the CDR3, the DNA is TGTGCCTGGAGTGTACGCGGGGATACGCAGTATTTT.

The rearrangement links TRBV7-2 to TRBJ1-3; weak D call: TRBD1 (5 bases). Germline V lookup: CDR1 SGHTA, CDR2 FQGNSA. CDR3 length: 17 residues. With 3 bases removed from V and 0 bases from J, the gap between germline ends came to 15 bases. CDR3 amino acids: CASSFISGGISGNTIYF. The CDR3 DNA reads TGTGCCAGCAGCTTTATTAGCGGGGGGATCTCTGGAAACACCATATATTTT.

This chain joins TRBV5-1 and TRBJ2-2; 8 nucleotides align to TRBD2. Germline V gene lookup returns CDR1 SGHRS and CDR2 YFSETQ. Germline trimming cut 2 bases from V and 5 bases from J; bases unmatched to any gene: 5. The CDR3 runs to 15 residues. In nucleotides, the CDR3 is TGCGCCAGCAGCTTTGGCGGGGGGAGAACCGGGGAGCTGTTTTTT. This sequence encodes CASSFGGGRTGELFF.

The chain has TRBV30 and TRBJ2-3; no clear D gene. Deletions cut 0 bases from V and 0 bases from J, with 7 bases between. Germline V gene sequence: CDR1 GTSNPN, CDR2 SVGIG (reference sequence). The CDR3 has 14 amino acids. DNA for the CDR3: TGTGCCTGGAGTGTACAACTAAGCACAGATACGCAGTATTTT. Protein sequence: CAWSVQLSTDTQYF.

The rearrangement uses TRBV27 and TRBJ2-2, with a weak D call TRBD2 (5 bases). CDR1 is MNHEY and CDR2 is SMNVEV in the germline V gene (reference sequence). The CDR3 is 16 residues long. Trimming took 6 bases from V and 0 from J, leaving 14 bases between them. The CDR3 reads CASSPIGVANTGELFF. CDR3 sequence (DNA): TGTGCCAGCAGCCCAATCGGGGTGGCGAACACCGGGGAGCTGTTTTTT.

The genes are TRBV18 and TRBJ2-7; 7 bases align to TRBD1. This CDR3 is built from 16 residues. The J segment lost 3 bases and the V segment lost 4 bases, leaving 12 bases of the junction unmatched. Germline V gene sequence: CDR1 KGHSH, CDR2 LQKENI. Here the CDR3 DNA reads TGTGCCAGCTCACGTGGGGCCCCAGGACAGGTCTACGAGCAGTACTTC. It codes for CASSRGAPGQVYEQYF.

Only a few counts were recorded for this clonotype. J is TRBJ1-1 and V is TRBV12-3 or TRBV12-4; D is uncertain. Between the trimmed V and J ends, which lost 6 bases and 0 bases, there was a span of 11 bases. The CDR3 is made up of 14 amino acids. CDR3 DNA sequence: TGTGCCAGCAGCGGACGGACCATGAACACTGAAGCTTTCTTT. Amino acid sequence: CASSGRTMNTEAFF.

This clonotype has a handful of counts. CDR3 sequence reads: CASSLGFSGELFF. In DNA, the CDR3 is TGTGCCAGCAGCCTAGGTTTCTCCGGGGAGCTGTTTTTT. The chain recombines TRBV6-1 with TRBJ2-2; no firm D call. Deletions cut 6 bases from V and 6 bases from J, with 11 bases between. Per the germline V gene, CDR1 is MNHNS and CDR2 is SASEGT. CDR3 size: 13 residues.

This chain links TRBV30 with TRBJ2-1; 14 bases map to TRBD2. Germline lookup yields CDR1 GTSNPN and CDR2 SVGIG (reference sequence). The CDR3 is 15 amino acids. Trimming cost V 1 base and J 14 bases; bases outside gene matches: 10. CDR3 sequence (DNA): TGTGCCTGGAGTGACCTAGGGACTAGCGGGAGCCGGGAGTTCTTC. Encoded protein: CAWSDLGTSGSREFF.

This clonotype appeared a few times. This chain connects TRBV10-3 to TRBJ2-7, with D possibly called TRBD1 or TRBD2 (5 bases each). Trimming pared 6 bases from V and 0 bases from J, leaving 15 bases between. Germline values: CDR1 ENHRY, CDR2 SYGVKD. The CDR3 is 15 amino acids. The CDR3 loop reads CAIRAALGPSYEQYF. The CDR3 DNA sequence: TGTGCCATCAGGGCCGCTTTGGGACCCTCCTACGAGCAGTACTTC.

This clonotype occurred a few times. The chain carries TRBV12-3 or TRBV12-4 and TRBJ1-4; TRBD1 aligns across 7 bases. The CDR3 has 15 residues. V lost 5 bases and J lost 7; bases outside the gene matches: 10. CDR3 protein: CASSPRTGLFEKLFF. CDR3 DNA: TGTGCCAGCAGTCCACGGACAGGTCTGTTTGAAAAACTGTTTTTT.

This clonotype was detected only a few times. The V call is TRBV29-1, the J call TRBJ1-2; no reliable D call. Germline CDR1 SQVTM, CDR2 ANQGSEA. The CDR3 consists of 13 residues. V was cut by 3 bases and J by 8 bases, with 16 bases left in between. The CDR3 DNA sequence: TGCAGCGTTGATGGCAGACCTTCGGCGGGCTACACCTTC. Its protein is CSVDGRPSAGYTF.